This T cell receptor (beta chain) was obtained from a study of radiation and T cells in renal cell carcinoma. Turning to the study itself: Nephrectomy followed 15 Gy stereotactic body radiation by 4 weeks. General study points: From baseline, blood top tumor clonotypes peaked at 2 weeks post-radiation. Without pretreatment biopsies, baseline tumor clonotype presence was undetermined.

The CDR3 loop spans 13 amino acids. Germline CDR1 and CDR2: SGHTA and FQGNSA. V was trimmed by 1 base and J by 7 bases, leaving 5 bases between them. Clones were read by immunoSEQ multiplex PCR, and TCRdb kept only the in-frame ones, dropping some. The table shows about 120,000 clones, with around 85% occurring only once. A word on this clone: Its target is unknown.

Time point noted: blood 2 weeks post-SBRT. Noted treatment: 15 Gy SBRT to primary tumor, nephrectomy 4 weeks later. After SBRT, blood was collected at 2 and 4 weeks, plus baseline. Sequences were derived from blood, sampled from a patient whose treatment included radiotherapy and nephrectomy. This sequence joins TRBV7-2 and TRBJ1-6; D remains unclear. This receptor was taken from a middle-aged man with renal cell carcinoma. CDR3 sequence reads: CASSLVLNSPLHF. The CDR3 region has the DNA TGTGCCAGCAGCTTAGTATTGAATTCACCCCTCCACTTT.